This T cell receptor (beta chain) was sequenced during a study of CD8+ T cells in alopecia areata. Study-level results: Compared with mice, patients displayed less clear TCR sharing, possibly for HLA-related reasons.

Comment on this clone: Its antigen is not identified.

After isolation, RNA underwent reverse transcription to generate cDNA as the sequencing template. Only in-frame clones appear in the TCRdb table, and some are missing; sequencing was by immunoSEQ multiplex PCR. The repertoire includes 100,000 to 150,000 clones, over 50% of them detected once, and roughly 4.5% sits in the top ten. Source: CD4+ T cells sorted from blood, taken at week 0. The TCR sequence derives from a human donor with alopecia areata.

The CDR3 DNA reads TGTGCCAGCAAAGGGACTTTAGATGAGCAGTTCTTC. Translated, it gives CASKGTLDEQFF. V is TRBV2 and J is TRBJ2-1; tentative D call: TRBD2 (6 bases). Germline V gene data show CDR1 as SNHLY and CDR2 as FYNNEI. The CDR3 runs to 12 residues. V lost 7 bases and J lost 8, with 12 bases in between.